Below, 18 T cell receptor beta chains from the same sample are listed, as sequenced in a study of regulatory T cells in long-lasting Graves disease. With iRepertoire HTBI primers and Arm-PCR of CDR3 regions, TCR beta libraries were built. Each CDR3 protein is one row after TCRdb ran MiXCR on the multiplex PCR reads. Of about 660,000 distinct CDR3 sequences detected, approximately 31% appear once; the ten largest clones hold 35% to 55%. As to time point: persistent/refractory GD, antithyroid drugs over 5 years with positive TRAb. PBMC-extracted RNA yielded the TCR library. The specimen was peripheral blood mononuclear cells (PBMCs), collected when the disease was refractory, from a patient treated with antithyroid drugs. All receptors derive from a female donor with Graves disease.

This sequence joins TRBV5-1 and TRBJ2-7; TRBD1 matches 8 bases. V trimming: 1 base; J trimming: 2 bases; junction bases outside the gene matches: 11. Per germline, CDR1 SGHRS and CDR2 YFSETQ. CDR3 length equals 17 residues. The CDR3 reads CASSLWAGTGQTYEQYF. The CDR3 nucleotides read TGCGCCAGCAGCTTGTGGGCCGGGACAGGCCAAACCTACGAGCAGTACTTC.

This clonotype was recorded many times. The chain combines TRBV6-1 with TRBJ2-7; 14 bases fit TRBD2. Trimming took 8 bases from V and 3 from J; bases not matched to a gene: 15. The CDR3 runs to 18 residues. CDR1 is MNHNS, CDR2 SASEGT, per germline. The chain's CDR3 is CASSPLRTSGRRGYEQYF. Written as DNA, the CDR3 is TGTGCCAGCTCCCCGCTTAGGACTAGCGGGAGGAGGGGCTACGAGCAGTACTTC.

The V gene is TRBV11-2, the J gene TRBJ1-4, with TRBD1 matching over 7 bases. CDR1 and CDR2 (germline): SGHAT, FQNNGV. The CDR3 is 15 amino acids. V shed 5 bases, J shed 7 bases, and the junction held 10 bases outside the gene matches. CDR3 residues: CASSPGQLDSEKLFF. CDR3 DNA sequence: TGTGCCAGCAGCCCGGGACAGTTGGATAGTGAAAAACTGTTTTTT.

The sample holds a few counts of this clonotype. The rearrangement joins TRBV13 to TRBJ2-3; tentative D call: TRBD2 (5 bases). Germline CDR1 PRHDT, CDR2 FYEKMQ (reference sequence). V gave up 2 bases and J gave up 4 bases, with 13 bases separating them. There are 15 residues in the CDR3. CDR3 loop: CASSLRGRKSDTQYF. DNA of the CDR3: TGTGCCAGCAGCTTACGAGGGAGAAAGTCAGATACGCAGTATTTT.

This clonotype was counted a single time. The chain combines TRBV18 with TRBJ1-2; TRBD1 is a possible D gene (6 bases). This CDR3 has 14 amino acids. With 2 bases removed from V and 7 bases from J, the gap between germline ends came to 14 bases. The germline V gene has CDR1 KGHSH and CDR2 LQKENI. CDR3 DNA sequence: TGTGCCAGCTCACCAAGTCCAGGGGAGTCTGGCTACACCTTC. It specifies CASSPSPGESGYTF.

This sequence joins TRBV30 and TRBJ2-7, with D unresolved. V lost 1 base and J 2 bases, leaving 18 bases between the germline ends. Germline lookup yields CDR1 GTSNPN and CDR2 SVGIG (reference sequence). The CDR3 runs to 16 residues. The CDR3 loop reads CAWSEKLRVKTYEQYF. The CDR3, as DNA: TGTGCCTGGAGTGAGAAGTTAAGGGTCAAAACCTACGAGCAGTACTTC.

V is TRBV7-2 and J is TRBJ1-6, with D possibly matching TRBD1 (5 bases). The germline CDR1 and CDR2 sequences are SGHTA and FQGNSA. With 5 bases removed from V and 9 bases from J, the gap between germline ends came to 11 bases. The CDR3 is 13 residues long. CDR3 sequence: CASSHPGSSPLHF. DNA of the CDR3: TGTGCCAGCAGCCACCCAGGGAGTTCACCCCTCCACTTT.

This clonotype was seen only a few times. The gene calls are TRBV30 and TRBJ1-4, with 9 bases fitting TRBD1. Germline V gene sequence: CDR1 GTSNPN, CDR2 SVGIG (reference sequence). Trimming took 2 bases from V and 8 from J; bases not matched to a gene: 9. This CDR3 contains 15 residues. The CDR3 is CAWSSLGTGWEKLFF. The CDR3 DNA reads TGTGCCTGGAGTTCACTCGGGACAGGGTGGGAAAAACTGTTTTTT.

This clonotype was observed a few times. The CDR3: CASSESYRGYGNTIYF. The CDR3, as DNA: TGTGCCAGCAGTGAATCATACAGGGGGTATGGAAACACCATATATTTT. V is TRBV25-1 and J is TRBJ1-3; 8 nucleotides align to TRBD1. From germline, CDR1 is MGHDK and CDR2 SYGVNS. CDR3 length: 16 amino acids. V gave up 1 base and J gave up 3 bases; unmatched junction bases: 5. Full variable domain (missing parts from reference TRBV25-1 and TRBJ1-3): EADIYQTPRYLVIGTGKKITLECSQTMGHDKMYWYQQDPGMELHLIHYSYGVNSTEKGDLSSESTVSRIRTEHFPLTLESARPSHTSQYLCASSESYRGYGNTIYFGEGSWLTVV.

The rearrangement links TRBV12-3 or TRBV12-4 to TRBJ2-5; 9 nucleotides match TRBD2. The J call may be in error: the DNA end matches TRBJ2-1 better. The CDR3 is made up of 17 amino acids. For the CDR3, the DNA is TGTGCCAGCAGTTTAGTGCTTAGCGGGAGTATTAACAATGAGCAGTTCTTC. Translated, it gives CASSLVLSGSINNEQFF.

The chain joins TRBV7-3 to TRBJ2-5, with TRBD1 matching 10 bases. The CDR3 covers 16 residues. Trimming cost V 6 bases and J 5 bases; bases outside gene matches: 12. The V gene's germline CDR1 is SGHTA and CDR2 FQGTGA. CDR3 bases: TGTGCCAGCAGTATTCCCGGGACAGGGGAGGTGGAGACCCAGTACTTC. This encodes CASSIPGTGEVETQYF.

In this sample, this clonotype turned up a few times. CDR3 nucleotide sequence: TGTGCCACCAGTGATAACCTTCGATCCGAAGCTTTCTTT. This codes for CATSDNLRSEAFF. The chain carries TRBV24-1 and TRBJ1-1; no definite D call. Germline values: CDR1 KGHDR, CDR2 SFDVKD. Trimming took off 3 bases at V and 8 bases at J, with 12 bases between the two ends. This CDR3 comprises 13 residues.

The chain couples TRBV28 to TRBJ2-2; 13 bases match TRBD2. The CDR3 length is 17 residues. The germline gives CDR1 MDHEN, CDR2 SYDVKM. With V trimmed by 5 bases and J by 4 bases, 7 bases remained unmatched. CDR3 sequence (DNA): TGTGCCAGCAGTCGGACTAGCGGGAGCGCTGTCACCGGGGAGCTGTTTTTT. Translation gives CASSRTSGSAVTGELFF.

The V call is TRBV5-4, the J call TRBJ2-7, with D possibly matching TRBD1 (7 bases). This CDR3 comprises 16 residues. Germline assignment: CDR1 SGHNT and CDR2 YYREEE (reference sequence). Trimming removed 4 bases from V and 7 bases from J, with 24 bases in between. In nucleotides, the CDR3 is TGTGCCAGCAGCCCAGGACAGGCCCGGGGAGGAGGAGAGCAGTACTTC. This translates into CASSPGQARGGGEQYF.

V usage is TRBV5-1 and J usage is TRBJ1-1, with TRBD1 matching 9 bases. The CDR3 is 15 residues long. Germline-derived CDR1 and CDR2 are SGHRS and YFSETQ. V was pared by 4 bases and J by 1 base, with 5 bases of the junction left unmatched. The CDR3, as DNA: TGCGCCAGCAGCCCGCGGGACAGGGAGAACACTGAAGCTTTCTTT. This translates into CASSPRDRENTEAFF.

This clonotype was picked up many times. The chain is built from TRBV5-1 and TRBJ2-2, with 10 nucleotides matching TRBD2. This CDR3 is 16 amino acids long. Per germline, CDR1 SGHRS and CDR2 YFSETQ. Trimming removed 4 bases from V and 4 bases from J; junction bases left unmatched: 7. Written as DNA, the CDR3 is TGCGCCAGCAGCCGCATCTCTAGCGGGGGCACCGGGGAGCTGTTTTTT. It translates to CASSRISSGGTGELFF.

This clonotype was counted ten times or more. This rearrangement joins TRBV11-2 to TRBJ2-2; possible D gene TRBD1, 5 bases. Per the germline V gene, CDR1 is SGHAT and CDR2 is FQNNGV. The CDR3 runs to 15 residues. Trimming removed 5 bases from V and 7 bases from J, with 17 bases in between. CDR3 amino acids: CASSPRSGMVGELFF. The CDR3 nucleotides are TGTGCCAGCAGCCCCCGGTCAGGGATGGTCGGGGAGCTGTTTTTT.

This clonotype was counted ten times or more. This may be a read error, as it is one base from a much larger clone. Here the CDR3 reads CASSFQGSYEQYF. The CDR3 nucleotides are TGTGCCAGCAGTTTTCAGGGGTCCTACGAGCAGTACTTC. The chain uses TRBV12-3 or TRBV12-4 and TRBJ2-7; the D gene is possibly TRBD1 (6 bases). V lost 3 bases and J lost 1, with 7 bases in between. This CDR3 region has 13 residues.